The source of this TCR beta chain is a study of CD8+ T cells in alopecia areata. Study-wide context: Scoring treated patients' severity relied on the percentage of scalp area affected. Findings and caveats of the study: TCR sharing was clearer in mice than between patients, perhaps partly owing to patient HLA diversity. Tofacitinib produced a significant decrease in scalp clonality and in expanded CD8+ clones among the top 100.

The treatment denotes: oral pan-JAK inhibitor, 5-10 mg twice daily. Individuals with alopecia areata gave both lesional scalp punch biopsies and peripheral blood for collection. This CDR3 region has 12 residues. The V gene lost 5 bases and the J gene lost 4 bases, with 11 bases spanning the gap. CDR1 and CDR2 (germline): SQVTM, ANQGSEA. Isolated RNA was reverse transcribed into cDNA used as the sequencing template. Using immunoSEQ multiplex PCR, the repertoire was profiled, and TCRdb retains in-frame clones only, with some absent. The sample has about 42,000 clones; about two thirds are singletons. This clone has a handful of counts. Its antigen is still unknown.

This clonotype originated in a human donor with alopecia areata. Sample: CD8+ T cells sorted from blood, taken at week 4, from a patient treated with tofacitinib. The chain links TRBV29-1 to TRBJ1-2; no definite D call. The CDR3 here is CSVPRVTYGYTF. CDR3 in DNA: TGCAGCGTTCCGCGGGTGACCTATGGCTACACCTTC.